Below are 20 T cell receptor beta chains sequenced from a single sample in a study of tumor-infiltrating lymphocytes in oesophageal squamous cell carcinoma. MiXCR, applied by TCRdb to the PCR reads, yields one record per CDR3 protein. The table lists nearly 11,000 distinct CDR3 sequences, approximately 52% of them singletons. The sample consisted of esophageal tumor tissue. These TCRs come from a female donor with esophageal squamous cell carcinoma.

CDR3 loop: CASTQGRTAQETQYF. The CDR3 DNA sequence: TGTGCCAGCACCCAAGGGAGGACGGCCCAAGAGACCCAGTACTTC. The gene calls are TRBV12-3 or TRBV12-4 and TRBJ2-5; TRBD2 might be the D (6 bases). Trimming left V 7 bases short and J 1 base short, with 16 bases between. The CDR3 sequence is 15 residues long.

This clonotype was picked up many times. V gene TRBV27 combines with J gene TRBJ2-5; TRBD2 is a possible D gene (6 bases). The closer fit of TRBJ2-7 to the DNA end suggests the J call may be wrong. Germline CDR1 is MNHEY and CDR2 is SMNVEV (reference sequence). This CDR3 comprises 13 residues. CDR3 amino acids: CASSWGLLYEQYF. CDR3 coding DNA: TGTGCCAGCAGTTGGGGACTCCTCTACGAGCAGTACTTC.

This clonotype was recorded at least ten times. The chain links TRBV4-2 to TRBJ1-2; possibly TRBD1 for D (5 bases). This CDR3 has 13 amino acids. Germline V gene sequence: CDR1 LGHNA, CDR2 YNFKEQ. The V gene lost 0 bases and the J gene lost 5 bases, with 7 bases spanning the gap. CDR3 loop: CASSQDSGYGYTF. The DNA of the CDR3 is TGTGCCAGCAGCCAAGATTCAGGGTATGGCTACACCTTC.

The CDR3 region is CASSFLVVRNEQYF. The CDR3 DNA follows: TGTGCCAGCAGTTTCCTAGTGGTGCGGAACGAGCAGTACTTC. The rearrangement joins TRBV12-3 or TRBV12-4 to TRBJ2-6; the D is unclear. The last part of the DNA fits TRBJ2-7 better; the J call may be wrong. The CDR3 sequence is 14 residues long.

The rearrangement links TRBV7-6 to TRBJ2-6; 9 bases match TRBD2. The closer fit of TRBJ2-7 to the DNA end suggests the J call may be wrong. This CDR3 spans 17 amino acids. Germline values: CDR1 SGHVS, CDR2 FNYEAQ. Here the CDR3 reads CASSPAASGICWNEQYF. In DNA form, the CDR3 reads TGTGCCAGCAGCCCAGCAGCTAGCGGGATCTGCTGGAATGAGCAGTACTTC.

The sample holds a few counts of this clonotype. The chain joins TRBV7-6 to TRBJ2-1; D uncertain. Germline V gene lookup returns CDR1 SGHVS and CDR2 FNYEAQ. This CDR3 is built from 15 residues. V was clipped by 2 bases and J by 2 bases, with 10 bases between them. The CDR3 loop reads CASSLRAVAYNEQFF. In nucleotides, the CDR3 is TGTGCCAGCAGCTTAAGGGCTGTCGCCTACAATGAGCAGTTCTTC.

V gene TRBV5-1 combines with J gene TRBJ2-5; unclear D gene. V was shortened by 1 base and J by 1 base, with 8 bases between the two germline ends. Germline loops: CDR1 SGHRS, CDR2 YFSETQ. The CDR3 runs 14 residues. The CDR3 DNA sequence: TGCGCCAGCAGCTTGCGGCAGAGCCAAGAGACCCAGTACTTC. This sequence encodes CASSLRQSQETQYF.

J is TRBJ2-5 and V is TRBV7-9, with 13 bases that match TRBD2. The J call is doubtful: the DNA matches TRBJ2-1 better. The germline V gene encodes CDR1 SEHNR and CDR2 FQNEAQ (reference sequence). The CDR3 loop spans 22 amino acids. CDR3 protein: CASSLAPSLMGTSGVIHNEQFF. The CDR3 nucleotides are TGTGCCAGCAGCTTAGCGCCCTCACTCATGGGGACTAGCGGGGTTATTCACAATGAGCAGTTCTTC.

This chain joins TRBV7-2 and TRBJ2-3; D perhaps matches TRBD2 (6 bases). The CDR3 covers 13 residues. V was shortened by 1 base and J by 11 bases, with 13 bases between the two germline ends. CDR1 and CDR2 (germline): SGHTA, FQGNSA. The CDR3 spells CASSLGRVYEQYF. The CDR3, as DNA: TGTGCCAGCAGCTTAGGGAGGGTGTACGAGCAGTATTTT.

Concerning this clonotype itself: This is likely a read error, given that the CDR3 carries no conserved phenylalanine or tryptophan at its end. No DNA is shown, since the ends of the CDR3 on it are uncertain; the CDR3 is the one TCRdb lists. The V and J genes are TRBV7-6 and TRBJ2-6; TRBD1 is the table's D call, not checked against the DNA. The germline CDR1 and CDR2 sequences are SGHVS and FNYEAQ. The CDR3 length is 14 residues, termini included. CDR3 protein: CASSPRLNIQYFGA.

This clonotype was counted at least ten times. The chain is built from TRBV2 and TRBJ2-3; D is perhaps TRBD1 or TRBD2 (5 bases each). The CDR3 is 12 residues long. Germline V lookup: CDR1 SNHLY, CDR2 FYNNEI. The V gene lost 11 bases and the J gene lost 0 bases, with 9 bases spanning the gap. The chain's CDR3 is CAGGYSTDTQYF. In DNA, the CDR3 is TGTGCCGGGGGATACAGCACAGATACGCAGTATTTT.

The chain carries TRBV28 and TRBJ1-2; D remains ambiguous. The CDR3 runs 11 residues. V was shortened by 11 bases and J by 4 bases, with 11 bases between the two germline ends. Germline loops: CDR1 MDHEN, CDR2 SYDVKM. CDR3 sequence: CASGIGYGYTF. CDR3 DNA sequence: TGTGCCTCGGGGATTGGCTATGGCTACACCTTC.

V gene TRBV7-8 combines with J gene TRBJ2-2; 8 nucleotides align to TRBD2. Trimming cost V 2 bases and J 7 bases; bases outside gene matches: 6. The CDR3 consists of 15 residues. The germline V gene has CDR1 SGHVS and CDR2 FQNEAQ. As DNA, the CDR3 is TGTGCCAGCAGCTTATGGCGGGAGGAGGACGGGGAGCTGTTTTTT. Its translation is CASSLWREEDGELFF.

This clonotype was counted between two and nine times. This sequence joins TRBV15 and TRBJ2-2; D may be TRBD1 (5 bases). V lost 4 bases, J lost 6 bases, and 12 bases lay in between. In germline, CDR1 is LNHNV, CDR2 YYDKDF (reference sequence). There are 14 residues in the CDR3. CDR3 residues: CATSKGPGPGELFF. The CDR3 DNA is TGTGCCACCAGCAAGGGGCCAGGCCCCGGGGAGCTGTTTTTT.

The CDR3 nucleotides read TGTGCCAGCAGCTTTTCAGCTCAAGCTAACTATGGCTACACCTTC. As protein: CASSFSAQANYGYTF. The chain recombines TRBV7-3 with TRBJ1-2; D unresolved. Trimming stripped 3 bases from V and 0 bases from J, with 11 bases between. Germline-derived CDR1 and CDR2 are SGHTA and FQGTGA. The CDR3 totals 15 residues.

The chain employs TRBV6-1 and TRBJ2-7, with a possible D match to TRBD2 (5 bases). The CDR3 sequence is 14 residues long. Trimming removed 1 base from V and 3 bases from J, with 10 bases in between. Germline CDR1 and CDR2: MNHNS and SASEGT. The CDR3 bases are TGTGCCAGCAGTGAAGTAAGGAGGAGCTACGAGCAGTACTTC. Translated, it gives CASSEVRRSYEQYF.

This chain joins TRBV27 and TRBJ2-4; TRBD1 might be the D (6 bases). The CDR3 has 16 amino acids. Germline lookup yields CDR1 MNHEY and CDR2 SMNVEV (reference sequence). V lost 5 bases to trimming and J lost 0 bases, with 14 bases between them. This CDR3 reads CASSRQGRLAKNIQYF. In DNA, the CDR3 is TGTGCCAGCAGTAGGCAGGGGCGTCTAGCCAAAAACATTCAGTACTTC.

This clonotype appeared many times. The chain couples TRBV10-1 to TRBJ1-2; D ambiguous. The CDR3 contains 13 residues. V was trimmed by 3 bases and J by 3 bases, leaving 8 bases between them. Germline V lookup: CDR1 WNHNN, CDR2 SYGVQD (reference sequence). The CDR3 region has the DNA TGCGCCAGCAGTGAAAGGAGGGACTATGGCTACACCTTC. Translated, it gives CASSERRDYGYTF.

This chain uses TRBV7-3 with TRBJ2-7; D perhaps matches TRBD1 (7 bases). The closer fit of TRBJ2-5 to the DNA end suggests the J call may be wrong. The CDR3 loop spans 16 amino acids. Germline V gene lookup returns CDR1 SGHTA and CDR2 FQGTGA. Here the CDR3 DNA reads TGTGCCAGCAGCTTAGGGGGGACAGTAAATAGGGAGACCCAGTACTTC. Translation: CASSLGGTVNRETQYF.

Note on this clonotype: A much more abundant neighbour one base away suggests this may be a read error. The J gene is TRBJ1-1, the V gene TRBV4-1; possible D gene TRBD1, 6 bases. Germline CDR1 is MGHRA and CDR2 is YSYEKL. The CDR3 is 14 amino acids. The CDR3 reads CASSQDGRGGELYF. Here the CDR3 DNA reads TGCGCCAGCAGCCAAGACGGTAGGGGGGGGGAGCTGTATTTT.